These T cell receptor beta chains were read from a single sample in a study of CXCR3-negative and CXCR3-positive naive CD8 T cells. TCRdb reprocessed the 5' RACE reads, with one entry per CDR3 protein and no DNA. The table lists tens of thousands of distinct CDR3 sequences. Source material: naive CXCR3- CD8+ T cells from blood. These receptors were collected from a human donor in good health. Some clones in this sample may be carry-over from other donors' samples. Each CDR3 is given with its conserved first and last residue.

J	V	CDR3
TRBJ2-5	TRBV28	CASSLLRTGGLQETQYF
TRBJ1-1	TRBV30	CAWVSGQGLGAFF
TRBJ1-2	TRBV5-1	CASSLWGRGEVNGYTF
TRBJ1-1	TRBV6-5	CASSWRDLATEAFF
TRBJ2-1	TRBV19	CASSIGYNEQFF
TRBJ2-3	TRBV28	CASSLFFGGADTQYF
TRBJ2-3	TRBV10-3	CAISGGAGGRPEYF
TRBJ1-2	TRBV7-9	CASSGGWAEYGYTF
TRBJ2-7	TRBV5-1	CASSAGTGDYEQYF
TRBJ2-7	TRBV15	CAASREVGLAVHEQYF
TRBJ1-5	TRBV10-3	CAISESGGEGNQPQHF
TRBJ2-1	TRBV2	CASSAPGGFNEQFF
TRBJ2-2	TRBV27	CASSFYSSTGELFF
TRBJ2-2	TRBV29-1	CSVVEGAGTGELFF
TRBJ1-2	TRBV6-5	CASSPGVWYGYTF
TRBJ2-3	TRBV28	CASSLAGMGTDTQYF
TRBJ2-7	TRBV14	CASSQDTGTAVYEQYF
TRBJ2-1	TRBV6-2/TRBV6-3	CASSYTPGTFSYNEQFF
TRBJ2-7	TRBV6-2/TRBV6-3	CASAQLVYEQYF
TRBJ1-5	TRBV4-3	CASSQDYIQPQHF
TRBJ1-6	TRBV28	CASQAHQAGSPLHF
TRBJ2-7	TRBV6-1	CASSDTGYEQYF
TRBJ1-2	TRBV29-1	CSVEEGYGYTF
TRBJ2-3	TRBV7-9	CASSPPRKSTDTQYF
TRBJ2-1	TRBV18	CASSPWGGAFNEQFF
TRBJ2-6	TRBV29-1	CSVPLQGAGANVLTF
TRBJ2-1	TRBV20-1	CSARGVAGSYNEQFF
TRBJ1-5	TRBV19	CASRTAGTGYQPQHF
TRBJ2-5	TRBV29-1	CSVPPGTRQETQYF
TRBJ2-1	TRBV29-1	CSVDRVGEQFF
TRBJ2-2	TRBV2	CASSEYQGANTGELFF
TRBJ2-7	TRBV12-3/TRBV12-4	CASRDGTRPYEQYF
TRBJ2-5	TRBV11-2	CASSEGLAGEGYQETQYF
TRBJ2-4	TRBV19	CASSIGRGPAKNIQYF
TRBJ2-7	TRBV10-3	CAISEEDRVYEQYF
TRBJ2-7	TRBV7-9	CASSLVVMAGDGFYEQYF
TRBJ2-3	TRBV27	CASSLSAAGSTDTQYF
TRBJ1-2	TRBV7-2	CASSFVVGYTF
TRBJ2-1	TRBV12-3/TRBV12-4	CASGRFATEQFF
TRBJ1-6	TRBV21-1	CASSKGGQGLTPLHF
TRBJ2-1	TRBV11-3	CASSPPPGTSGYNEQFF
TRBJ2-1	TRBV12-3/TRBV12-4	CASSRPWDEQFF
TRBJ1-2	TRBV4-1	CASSQYPGGATYGYTF
TRBJ2-3	TRBV2	CASVWKQGATRADTQYF
TRBJ1-5	TRBV11-2	CASSLTQGYGNQPQHF
TRBJ2-7	TRBV6-2/TRBV6-3	CASSPPGTGVYEQYF
TRBJ2-1	TRBV12-3/TRBV12-4	CASSLTISYNEQFF
TRBJ2-3	TRBV3-1	CASSQYNHGVAIPADTQYF
TRBJ2-1	TRBV7-7	CASSPRGDGDSYYSSYNEQFF
TRBJ2-7	TRBV20-1	CSARDGISGGRNEQYF
TRBJ2-7	TRBV29-1	CSAVAEGQGSYEQYF
TRBJ2-7	TRBV3-1	CASSQEASYEQYF
TRBJ1-1	TRBV3-1	CASSQEGGGLEDTEAFF